One sample yielded the 15 T cell receptor beta chains listed below, sequenced in a study of OX40 agonist ivuxolimab in advanced cancers. The data were produced by immunoSEQ multiplex PCR, yet TCRdb's version contains in-frame clones alone and is incomplete. The repertoire has tens of thousands of clones, about 90% of them found once; the top ten carry approximately 16%. The sample here was CD4+ or CD8+ T cells sorted from blood, taken in a trial of the OX40 agonist ivuxolimab. Receptor source: an adult with an advanced solid tumor such as melanoma, head and neck, liver or kidney cancer.

This chain uses TRBV7-9 with TRBJ2-5; D gene ambiguous. The CDR3 covers 15 residues. V was shortened by 2 bases and J by 1 base, with 11 bases between the two germline ends. The germline V gene encodes CDR1 SEHNR and CDR2 FQNEAQ (reference sequence). Here the CDR3 DNA reads TGTGCCAGCAGCTTACTCTCTCACAGCCAAGAGACCCAGTACTTC. Protein sequence: CASSLLSHSQETQYF.

V gene TRBV7-9 combines with J gene TRBJ2-1; possibly TRBD1 for D (6 bases). Germline V gene sequence: CDR1 SEHNR, CDR2 FQNEAQ (reference sequence). This CDR3 is built from 13 residues. V shed 1 base and J shed 10 bases, with 11 bases lying between them. CDR3 DNA: TGTGCCAGCAGCTTAGGGGGGCCCCGAGAGCAGTTCTTC. It encodes CASSLGGPREQFF.

This chain uses TRBV4-1 with TRBJ2-2; D remains unclear. The germline V gene has CDR1 MGHRA and CDR2 YSYEKL. The germline V and J ends were trimmed by 5 bases and 1 base, with 8 bases remaining between them. The CDR3 sequence is 14 residues long. CDR3 coding DNA: TGCGCCAGCAGCGTGGAGCTGAACACCGGGGAGCTGTTTTTT. Translating gives CASSVELNTGELFF.

CDR3 in DNA: TGTGCCAGCAGCTCCCTTCCTCGGGGCCCGAACACCGGGGAGCTGTTTTTT. Translation gives CASSSLPRGPNTGELFF. The chain couples TRBV7-3 to TRBJ2-2; tentatively, D is TRBD1 or TRBD2 (5 bases each). CDR1 and CDR2 (germline): SGHTA, FQGTGA. CDR3 size: 17 residues. The V end was cut by 4 bases, the J end by 0 bases, with 15 bases between.

The rearrangement joins TRBV25-1 to TRBJ2-7; possible D gene TRBD1, 6 bases. CDR1 is MGHDK and CDR2 is SYGVNS in the germline V gene. There are 15 residues in the CDR3. V lost 3 bases to trimming and J lost 0 bases, with 12 bases between them. The CDR3 DNA sequence: TGTGCCAGCAGTGATCAGGGGCTCCCCTCCTACGAGCAGTACTTC. Protein: CASSDQGLPSYEQYF.

The J gene is TRBJ2-5, the V gene TRBV5-1; no firm D call. The V end lost 0 bases, the J end lost 0 bases, and 9 bases lay between the germline ends. CDR3 size: 15 residues. Germline V gene sequence: CDR1 SGHRS, CDR2 YFSETQ. CDR3 in amino acids: CASSLVTGYQETQYF. The CDR3 bases are TGCGCCAGCAGCTTGGTTACGGGCTACCAAGAGACCCAGTACTTC.

The J gene is TRBJ2-7, the V gene TRBV5-8, with D perhaps TRBD1 or TRBD2 (5 bases each). Trimming left V 4 bases short and J 0 bases short, with 14 bases between. Germline V gene sequence: CDR1 SGHTS, CDR2 YDEGEE. This CDR3 has 15 amino acids. CDR3 loop: CASSPLGEISYEQYF. CDR3 sequence (DNA): TGTGCCAGCAGCCCGTTGGGGGAGATCTCCTACGAGCAGTACTTC.

The CDR3 loop is CASSFYRTSGRPGELFF. In DNA, the CDR3 is TGTGCCAGCAGTTTTTACCGGACTAGCGGGAGGCCCGGGGAGCTGTTTTTT. This chain uses TRBV27 with TRBJ2-2; 14 positions agree with TRBD2. Germline V gene data show CDR1 as MNHEY and CDR2 as SMNVEV (reference sequence). The CDR3 spans 17 residues. Losses at the gene ends were 3 bases for V and 6 bases for J; bases not matched to a gene: 6.

This clone was observed a handful of times. This sequence joins TRBV6-6 and TRBJ2-1; either TRBD1 or TRBD2 may fit D (5 bases each). Deletions cut 5 bases from V and 4 bases from J, with 15 bases between. The CDR3 runs 15 residues. Germline V gene lookup returns CDR1 MNHNY and CDR2 SVGAGI (reference sequence). The CDR3 DNA is TGTGCCAGCAGTCTAAACCCGGGACGGTACAATGAGCAGTTCTTC. Protein: CASSLNPGRYNEQFF.

This clone was counted a single time. CDR3 in amino acids: CASSTTGDSPLHF. The CDR3 DNA reads as TGTGCCAGCTCAACCACTGGTGATTCACCCCTCCACTTT. This rearrangement joins TRBV18 to TRBJ1-6; D gene uncertain. CDR1 is KGHSH and CDR2 is LQKENI in the germline V gene. The CDR3 has 13 residues. The germline V and J ends were trimmed by 5 bases and 8 bases, with 10 bases remaining between them.

This sequence joins TRBV18 and TRBJ1-4, with D possibly TRBD1 on 5 matching bases. The CDR3 sequence is 14 residues long. The V end was cut by 3 bases, the J end by 8 bases, with 13 bases between. Germline loops: CDR1 KGHSH, CDR2 LQKENI. The CDR3 DNA reads TGTGCCAGCTCACCGGTAGGGGTGGGCGAAAAACTGTTTTTT. This codes for CASSPVGVGEKLFF.

V and J are TRBV19 and TRBJ2-5, with D uncertain. The germline V gene encodes CDR1 LNHDA and CDR2 SQIVND (reference sequence). CDR3 length: 13 amino acids. The V and J ends lost 4 bases and 1 base respectively, with 7 bases between them. CDR3 residues: CASSKGGQETQYF. CDR3 nucleotides: TGTGCCAGTAGTAAGGGTGGCCAAGAGACCCAGTACTTC.

This sequence joins TRBV29-1 and TRBJ2-3; 10 positions match TRBD2. V lost 5 bases to trimming and J lost 2 bases; unmatched junction nucleotides: 4. The CDR3 is made up of 14 amino acids. CDR1 and CDR2 (germline): SQVTM, ANQGSEA. CDR3 nucleotides: TGCAGCGTTATAGCGGGAGGTTCCACAGATACGCAGTATTTT. Amino acid sequence: CSVIAGGSTDTQYF.

The chain has TRBV4-1 and TRBJ2-7; 8 bases fit TRBD2. V dropped 0 bases and J dropped 1; count of bases not matched to a gene: 11. This CDR3 spans 18 amino acids. Germline V gene sequence: CDR1 MGHRA, CDR2 YSYEKL. The CDR3, as DNA: TGCGCCAGCAGCCAAGATTATTTACGGGGACTAGTGTCCTACGAGCAGTACTTC. It translates to CASSQDYLRGLVSYEQYF.

The chain carries TRBV2 and TRBJ1-4, with 8 bases lining up with TRBD1. CDR1 and CDR2 from the germline V gene are SNHLY and FYNNEI. Trimming took 5 bases from V and 7 from J; bases not matched to a gene: 9. The CDR3 runs 15 residues. The CDR3 sequence is CASSSTGDVGEKLFF. The CDR3 nucleotides read TGTGCCAGCAGTTCGACAGGGGACGTTGGTGAAAAACTGTTTTTT.